The 14 T cell receptor beta chains below all came from one sample that was sequenced in a study of identical twins. TCRdb fed the 5' RACE reads into MiXCR, producing one record per CDR3 protein. The sample holds about 470,000 distinct CDR3 sequences; approximately 25% are singletons and the top ten take 2.5% to 3.5%. The same data also contributed to another study, on T cells expressing NK-cell markers.

Sample: CD4+ T cells sorted from blood. The receptors shown here come from a woman younger than 35 in good health.

Details on this clonotype: At one of its ends the junction is not consistent with the germline gene, which may arise from a read error. The chain joins TRBV11-2 to TRBJ1-1; 9 bases align to TRBD1. CDR3 length: 11 residues. The germline CDR1 and CDR2 sequences are SGHAT and FQNNGV. The CDR3: CASSLDRGAFF. The CDR3 DNA sequence: TGTGCCAGCAGCCTAGACAGGGGGGCTTTCTTT.

The table lists this clonotype with a few counts. The chain links TRBV7-9 to TRBJ2-7, with D perhaps matching TRBD2 (7 bases). Looked up from germline, CDR1 is SEHNR and CDR2 is FQNEAQ (reference sequence). This CDR3 has 14 amino acids. Trimming stripped 5 bases from V and 3 bases from J, with 14 bases between. The CDR3 is CASSLGGADYEQYF. CDR3 nucleotides: TGTGCCAGCAGCCTGGGGGGGGCTGACTACGAGCAGTACTTC.

The chain combines TRBV6-1 with TRBJ2-7; possible D gene TRBD2, 5 bases. CDR3 length: 12 residues. Trimming took 4 bases from V and 11 from J, leaving 15 bases between them. Germline V gene data show CDR1 as MNHNS and CDR2 as SASEGT. CDR3 nucleotides: TGTGCCAGCAGTGGGCGAGTGAGGGCGGAGTACTTC. Protein: CASSGRVRAEYF.

The table lists this clonotype with a few counts. This rearrangement joins TRBV29-1 to TRBJ2-1; 12 nucleotides match TRBD2. The CDR3 has 14 amino acids. Trimming took 7 bases from V and 6 from J; bases not matched to a gene: 7. Germline CDR1 is SQVTM and CDR2 is ANQGSEA. This CDR3 is CSARTSGKPNEQFF. Here the CDR3 DNA reads TGCAGCGCCCGGACTAGCGGGAAACCCAATGAGCAGTTCTTC.

The chain combines TRBV9 with TRBJ2-3; the D gene is possibly TRBD1 (5 bases). This CDR3 is built from 14 residues. V gave up 0 bases and J gave up 4 bases, with 9 bases separating them. Germline CDR1 reads SGDLS; CDR2 reads YYNGEE. This CDR3 is CASSVVGAADTQYF. The DNA of the CDR3 is TGTGCCAGCAGCGTAGTAGGGGCCGCAGATACGCAGTATTTT.

The chain uses TRBV25-1 and TRBJ2-6; no definite D call. The CDR3 covers 14 residues. The germline gives CDR1 MGHDK, CDR2 SYGVNS. Trimming removed 3 bases from V and 4 bases from J, with 7 bases in between. CDR3 region: CASSDPQGANVLTF. Written as DNA, the CDR3 is TGTGCCAGCAGTGATCCCCAGGGGGCCAACGTCCTGACTTTC.

This rearrangement joins TRBV13 to TRBJ2-6; D is unclear. V lost 5 bases to trimming and J lost 0 bases, with 8 bases between them. Germline assignment: CDR1 PRHDT and CDR2 FYEKMQ (reference sequence). The CDR3 extends over 15 amino acids. In DNA form, the CDR3 reads TGTGCCAGCAGCCGTGCGGCCTCTGGGGCCAACGTCCTGACTTTC. As protein: CASSRAASGANVLTF.

The genes are TRBV11-1 and TRBJ2-1; either TRBD1 or TRBD2 may fit D (5 bases each). The CDR3 has 19 amino acids. Per germline, CDR1 SGHAT and CDR2 FQDESV (reference sequence). The V end lost 2 bases, the J end lost 0 bases, and 20 bases lay between the germline ends. CDR3 protein: CASSLTLSGAGSSYNEQFF. The CDR3 coding sequence is TGTGCCAGCAGCTTAACCTTATCTGGTGCAGGGAGCTCCTACAATGAGCAGTTCTTC. Full variable domain (outside the CDR3, taken from reference TRBV11-1 and TRBJ2-1): EAEVAQSPRYKITEKSQAVAFWCDPISGHATLYWYRQILGQGPELLVQFQDESVVDDSQLPKDRFSAERLKGVDSTLKIQPAELGDSAMYLCASSLTLSGAGSSYNEQFFGPGTRLTVL.

The chain uses TRBV12-3 or TRBV12-4 and TRBJ2-2; 10 nucleotides align to TRBD2. After removal of 6 bases from V and 6 bases from J, the junction contained 7 bases not matched to a gene. The CDR3 has 15 amino acids. The CDR3, as DNA: TGTGCCAGCAGGAGCGGGGGGGTATTGGCCGGGGAGCTGTTTTTT. This encodes CASRSGGVLAGELFF.

The V call is TRBV10-3, the J call TRBJ1-2; a weak D match, TRBD1 (5 bases). In germline, CDR1 is ENHRY, CDR2 SYGVKD. Trimming cost V 0 bases and J 7 bases, with 18 bases left between them. The CDR3 has 16 residues. The CDR3 sequence is CAISESMGRVQSGYTF. DNA for the CDR3: TGTGCCATCAGTGAGTCGATGGGGCGGGTGCAGTCTGGCTACACCTTC.

This rearrangement joins TRBV12-3 or TRBV12-4 to TRBJ2-5; possibly TRBD2 for D (7 bases). Trimming removed 5 bases from V and 5 bases from J, with 18 bases in between. CDR3 size: 15 residues. The CDR3 DNA is TGTGCCAGCAGTCCCGCGGCGGGGGCGGAGGAGACCCAGTACTTC. This gives the protein CASSPAAGAEETQYF.

This chain's CDR3 is CASSPRLARGGNTQYF. For the CDR3, the DNA is TGCGCCAGCAGCCCACGCCTAGCGAGGGGTGGGAATACGCAGTATTTT. The chain links TRBV5-1 to TRBJ2-3; weak D call: TRBD2 (6 bases). This CDR3 has 16 residues. Between the trimmed V and J ends, which lost 4 bases and 7 bases, there was a span of 22 bases. Germline V gene data show CDR1 as SGHRS and CDR2 as YFSETQ. The full variable domain, completed using reference TRBV5-1 and TRBJ2-3, is KAGVTQTPRYLIKTRGQQVTLSCSPISGHRSVSWYQQTPGQGLQFLFEYFSETQRNKGNFPGRFSGRQFSNSRSEMNVSTLELGDSALYLCASSPRLARGGNTQYFGPGTRLTVL.

This clonotype was seen ten or more times. The V gene is TRBV2, the J gene TRBJ2-7; D is ambiguous. CDR3 size: 11 residues. Looked up from germline, CDR1 is SNHLY and CDR2 is FYNNEI. Trimming pared 3 bases from V and 0 bases from J, leaving 0 bases between. CDR3 sequence reads: CASSDSYEQYF. In DNA form, the CDR3 reads TGTGCCAGCAGTGACTCCTACGAGCAGTACTTC.

The table lists this clonotype with a few counts. The gene calls are TRBV20-1 and TRBJ2-2, with TRBD2 identical over 8 bases. CDR1 DFQATT and CDR2 SNEGSKA come from the germline V gene (reference sequence). The CDR3 has 13 amino acids. Trimming at V came to 6 bases and at J to 4 bases, leaving 4 bases not matched to a gene. The CDR3 loop reads CSASGTSTGELFF. The CDR3 nucleotides are TGCAGTGCCTCCGGGACTAGCACCGGGGAGCTGTTTTTT.